The rows below give T cell receptor beta chains drawn from one sample of a study of CD8+ T cells in alopecia areata. This table comes from immunoSEQ multiplex PCR, and its TCRdb copy is limited to in-frame clones, with some not included. The sample has 95,000 to 100,000 clones; around 60% are singletons. The sequenced sample was CD8+ T cells sorted from blood, obtained at roughly week 55, from a patient treated with tofacitinib. The receptors were sampled from a human donor with alopecia areata. Each CDR3 is given with its conserved first and last residue. The order of the fields is CDR3 length, V gene, CDR3 protein.

>16|TRBV13
CASSVSGGLLSYEQYF
>14|TRBV13
CASSLGLLNTEAFF
>17|TRBV11-2
CASSRRTSGSSTDTQYF
>15|TRBV7-8
CASSSTGTGRNEQYF
>15|TRBV7-9
CASSRTSGAQETQYF
>17|TRBV13
CASSLGRTGGIYNEQFF
>12|TRBV5-4
CASSPEGDEQFF
>12|TRBV2
CASDRGNQPQHF
>13|TRBV5-1
CASSWTLGHTQYF
>13|TRBV30
CAWTLSRGHGYTF
>13|TRBV5-4
CASSDSGRYEQYF
>12|TRBV30
CAWSMTQPEAFF
>16|TRBV2
CASSEGLWGTNEKLFF
>11|TRBV29-1
CSTPGDYGYTF
>14|TRBV10-3
CAISREAANYGYTF
>16|TRBV13
CASSLGGSQITSVLTF
>11|TRBV5-1
CASMQGNEQFF
>13|TRBV9
CASRSGVSDEQFF
>13|TRBV6-5
CASRPDRVNEQFF
>15|TRBV5-6
CASSPGTGSQRTQYF
>12|TRBV6-5
CASSPTSYEQYF
>16|TRBV6-5
CASSYSGLGLLDTQYF
>11|TRBV6-6
CASSYRETQYF
>15|TRBV7-9
CASSLAGRSYNEQFF
>15|TRBV7-8
CASSLVQRRGQPQHF
>17|TRBV4-1
CASSRPGTSGTKNIQYF
>15|TRBV5-6
CASRHGLGNTGELFF
>13|TRBV2
CASRGRPGSPLHF
>15|TRBV30
CAWTNPRTSNYGYTF
>15|TRBV15
CATSREASYQETQYF
>19|TRBV9
CASSSRPRTGGPSKNIQYF
>17|TRBV2
CASSWDSQENSNQPRHF
>16|TRBV7-9
CASSSRWTSGTDTQYF
>14|TRBV27
CASKRQSNTGELFF
>16|TRBV25-1
CASSLLSTGGTDTQYF
>15|TRBV19
CASSPGRNSNQPQHF
>11|TRBV29-1
CSVEARDEQYF
>16|TRBV28
CASSDPGTGLKGEQFF
>14|TRBV14
CASRKGQGNSPLHF
>14|TRBV29-1
CSVEVPTATYEQYF
>13|TRBV27
CASSLKGNQPQHF
>15|TRBV18
CASSPGPWYNQPQHF
>15|TRBV4-1
CASSQPPSGGNIQYF
>15|TRBV11-2
CASSIGLAGVNEQFF
>15|TRBV6-1
CASSLPTGSWAEAFF
>15|TRBV27
CASSTGLAGGREQYF
>15|TRBV5-1
CASSVDQGRFAGYTF
>12|TRBV7-9
CASSPGGGYQDF
>10|TRBV2
CAIEAGKAFF
>15|TRBV11-2
CASSLVVRGNTEAFF
>14|TRBV30
CAWSGTHSNQPQHF